The 18 T cell receptor beta chains below all came from one sample that was sequenced in a study of blood T cell repertoires in COVID-19. Measured with immunoSEQ multiplex PCR; TCRdb has only the in-frame clones, and not every one. Among 200,000 or so clones listed, roughly nine tenths were seen once. Sequencing used PBMCs or T cells enriched from blood (not recorded which). These receptors came from a woman aged 25 to 45 who had recovered from COVID-19.

This rearrangement joins TRBV6-4 to TRBJ2-3; possibly TRBD2 for D (6 bases). CDR1 and CDR2 (germline): MRHNA, SNTAGT. CDR3 length: 15 residues. The germline V and J ends were trimmed by 7 bases and 1 base, with 15 bases remaining between them. CDR3 nucleotide sequence: TGTGCCAGCATCAGGAGACTAGGAGGCACAGATACGCAGTATTTT. It yields the protein CASIRRLGGTDTQYF.

J is TRBJ1-2 and V is TRBV6-2 or TRBV6-3; D perhaps matches TRBD1 (6 bases). The V end was cut by 0 bases, the J end by 8 bases, with 16 bases between. The CDR3 runs 15 residues. The germline V gene has CDR1 MNHEY and CDR2 SVGEGT. CDR3 region: CASSYSPTGLGGYTF. The CDR3 DNA is TGTGCCAGCAGTTACTCCCCGACAGGTCTGGGCGGCTACACCTTC.

The chain joins TRBV3-1 (or the pseudogene TRBV3-2) to TRBJ2-1, with 13 positions matching TRBD2. Per germline, CDR1 LGHDT and CDR2 YNNKEL (reference sequence). The length of the CDR3 is 17 residues. After removal of 3 bases from V and 3 bases from J, the junction contained 5 bases not matched to a gene. CDR3 coding DNA: TGTGCCAGCAGCCATCGCGGACTAGCGGGGGTCTACAATGAGCAGTTCTTC. Translating gives CASSHRGLAGVYNEQFF.

This sequence joins TRBV7-9 and TRBJ1-5; D unclear. This CDR3 contains 14 residues. From germline, CDR1 is SEHNR and CDR2 FQNEAQ (reference sequence). Trimming removed 1 base at V and 7 bases at J, with 11 bases between. This CDR3 reads CASSLEGVSQPQHF. Here the CDR3 DNA reads TGTGCCAGCAGCTTAGAGGGAGTATCGCAGCCCCAGCATTTT.

The chain combines TRBV4-3 with TRBJ2-1; D is possibly TRBD2 (7 bases). The V end lost 0 bases, the J end lost 8 bases, and 17 bases lay between the germline ends. The CDR3 covers 16 residues. Germline CDR1 and CDR2: LGHNA and YSLEER. In DNA, the CDR3 is TGCGCCAGCAGCCAAGATTCGACGGGGGGCATCGATGAGCAGTTCTTC. The encoded protein is CASSQDSTGGIDEQFF.

The rearrangement links TRBV27 to TRBJ1-2, with 8 bases matching TRBD1. The CDR3 is made up of 16 amino acids. Germline V CDR1 and CDR2: MNHEY, SMNVEV (reference sequence). The trim removed 4 bases at V and 2 bases at J, leaving 9 bases unmatched. CDR3 residues: CASSSLQGAGNYGYTF. Here the CDR3 DNA reads TGTGCCAGCAGTTCGCTCCAGGGGGCCGGGAACTATGGCTACACCTTC.

This clone was picked up a small number of times. CDR3 region: CASSPGEGKLFF. The CDR3 DNA follows: TGTGCCAGCTCACCAGGGGAGGGAAAACTGTTTTTT. The V call is TRBV18, the J call TRBJ1-4, with D unresolved. CDR3 size: 12 residues. Germline CDR1 is KGHSH and CDR2 is LQKENI. The V gene lost 2 bases and the J gene lost 10 bases, with 8 bases spanning the gap.

This clone has just a few counts. CDR3: CASSSDRDTQYF. In DNA, the CDR3 is TGTGCCAGCAGCTCGGACAGAGATACGCAGTATTTT. The chain employs TRBV7-3 and TRBJ2-3; possible D gene TRBD1, 6 bases. This CDR3 contains 12 residues. Deletions cut 4 bases from V and 5 bases from J, with 7 bases between. Germline V gene sequence: CDR1 SGHTA, CDR2 FQGTGA.

V usage is TRBV6-5 and J usage is TRBJ1-6; TRBD1 aligns across 8 bases. The CDR3 is 15 amino acids. V lost 2 bases and J lost 15; bases outside the gene matches: 12. Per germline, CDR1 MNHEY and CDR2 SVGAGI. CDR3 nucleotides: TGTGCCAGCAGTTACGGACAGGGATTTAATAGGCTCCTCCACTTT. The encoded protein is CASSYGQGFNRLLHF.

This chain links TRBV7-8 with TRBJ2-5; maybe TRBD1 (6 bases). The CDR3 is made up of 15 amino acids. V lost 4 bases and J lost 0, with 12 bases in between. The germline V gene has CDR1 SGHVS and CDR2 FQNEAQ. This CDR3 is CASSSTGTYQETQYF. As DNA, the CDR3 is TGTGCCAGCAGCTCCACAGGGACGTACCAAGAGACCCAGTACTTC.

This chain links TRBV24-1 with TRBJ1-1; D is unclear. Trimming removed 1 base at V and 2 bases at J, with 13 bases between. Germline V gene data show CDR1 as KGHDR and CDR2 as SFDVKD. This CDR3 spans 16 amino acids. In nucleotides, the CDR3 is TGTGCCACCAGTGATTTCCTGTCCCCGTTAAACACTGAAGCTTTCTTT. Translated, it gives CATSDFLSPLNTEAFF.

The J gene is TRBJ1-5, the V gene TRBV6-2 or TRBV6-3, with 9 positions matching TRBD1. CDR3 length: 16 residues. Germline lookup yields CDR1 MNHEY and CDR2 SVGEGT. V dropped 2 bases and J dropped 7; count of bases not matched to a gene: 9. The CDR3 nucleotides are TGTGCCAGCAGTTACGGTCTTGGACAGGGGATCCAGCCCCAGCATTTT. Protein sequence: CASSYGLGQGIQPQHF.

V usage is TRBV5-6 and J usage is TRBJ1-2, with TRBD1 matching over 7 bases. The trim removed 4 bases at V and 7 bases at J, leaving 7 bases unmatched. CDR3 size: 13 residues. CDR1 is SGHDT, CDR2 YYEEEE, per germline. The CDR3 DNA reads as TGTGCCAGCAGCAACGACAGGGTCGGTGGCTACACCTTC. Protein product: CASSNDRVGGYTF.

This chain links TRBV29-1 with TRBJ1-2, with D perhaps TRBD1 (6 bases). Germline assignment: CDR1 SQVTM and CDR2 ANQGSEA. The CDR3 is 11 amino acids. Trimming pared 6 bases from V and 6 bases from J, leaving 11 bases between. The CDR3 protein is CSVTGWDGYTF. For the CDR3, the DNA is TGCAGCGTCACAGGGTGGGATGGCTACACCTTC. The full variable domain, in which reference TRBV29-1 and TRBJ1-2 provide the parts outside the CDR3, is SAVISQKPSRDICQRGTSLTIQCQVDSQVTMMFWYRQQPGQSLTLIATANQGSEATYESGFVIDKFPISRPNLTFSTLTVSNMSPEDSSIYLCSVTGWDGYTFGSGTRLTVV.

As to this clone: This sample includes further DNA sequences coding for the same CDR3. This chain uses TRBV7-3 with TRBJ2-1; weak D call: TRBD2 (6 bases). Germline loops: CDR1 SGHTA, CDR2 FQGTGA. There are 14 residues in the CDR3. V lost 2 bases, J lost 2 bases, and 7 bases lay in between. The CDR3 protein is CASSLGGTYNEQFF. Here the CDR3 DNA reads TGTGCCAGCAGCTTAGGGGGGACCTACAATGAGCAGTTCTTC.

The V and J genes are TRBV4-1 and TRBJ1-1, with 9 bases fitting TRBD1. The V and J ends lost 0 bases and 1 base, in that order; junction bases with no gene match: 9. The CDR3 runs to 18 residues. Germline values: CDR1 MGHRA, CDR2 YSYEKL. CDR3 sequence (DNA): TGCGCCAGCAGCCAAGATGGGTCCCGGACAGGGGCGAACACTGAAGCTTTCTTT. Protein product: CASSQDGSRTGANTEAFF.

V is TRBV5-1 and J is TRBJ1-6; 7 bases map to TRBD1. V lost 5 bases to trimming and J lost 10 bases; unmatched junction nucleotides: 9. CDR1 and CDR2 (germline): SGHRS, YFSETQ. The CDR3 has 14 residues. CDR3 residues: CASRLEGARSPLHF. As DNA, the CDR3 is TGCGCCAGCAGGCTTGAGGGGGCCCGGTCACCCCTCCACTTT.

The gene calls are TRBV3-1 (or the pseudogene TRBV3-2) and TRBJ1-6; 7 nucleotides align to TRBD1. This CDR3 is 15 amino acids long. After removal of 1 base from V and 10 bases from J, the junction contained 7 bases not matched to a gene. Germline values: CDR1 LGHDT, CDR2 YNNKEL (reference sequence). The CDR3 sequence is CASSQVTGDGSPLHF. The CDR3 bases are TGTGCCAGCAGCCAAGTTACAGGGGATGGATCACCCCTCCACTTT.